Shown below are 27 T cell receptor beta chains from a single sample sequenced in a study of blood T cell repertoires in COVID-19. Clones were sequenced by immunoSEQ multiplex PCR, and TCRdb holds only the in-frame ones, with some missing. The sample consists of fewer than 600,000 clones, roughly 89% of them appearing once. Sequences were obtained from peripheral blood. The receptors originated from a man aged 18 to 35 with COVID-19, enrolled during active disease.

The CDR3 DNA sequence: TGTGCCAGCAGCTTCTCAGGGGGAAATGAGCAGTTCTTC. Translation gives CASSFSGGNEQFF. This chain joins TRBV5-4 and TRBJ2-1; TRBD1 agrees at 7 bases. Trimming at V came to 2 bases and at J to 7 bases, leaving 3 bases not matched to a gene. Looked up from germline, CDR1 is SGHNT and CDR2 is YYREEE (reference sequence). The CDR3 has 13 residues.

This clone was detected once. The chain carries TRBV10-1 and TRBJ2-7, with a tentative D call TRBD1 (5 bases). In germline, CDR1 is WNHNN, CDR2 SYGVQD (reference sequence). The V end lost 3 bases, the J end lost 5 bases, and 11 bases lay between the germline ends. The CDR3 sequence is 13 residues long. CDR3 in amino acids: CASSDPPRDEQYF. Here the CDR3 DNA reads TGCGCCAGCAGTGATCCGCCCAGGGACGAGCAGTACTTC.

The V and J genes are TRBV27 and TRBJ1-3; 10 bases align to TRBD1. The V gene end was trimmed by 5 bases and the J gene end by 4 bases; junction bases not matched to a gene: 8. Per the germline V gene, CDR1 is MNHEY and CDR2 is SMNVEV (reference sequence). CDR3 size: 16 residues. DNA of the CDR3: TGTGCCAGCAGTCCGAAGTCGGGACAGGGGGGAAACACCATATATTTT. Translating it yields CASSPKSGQGGNTIYF.

The rearrangement joins TRBV6-6 to TRBJ2-2, with 8 nucleotides matching TRBD2. The germline CDR1 and CDR2 sequences are MNHNY and SVGAGI (reference sequence). The CDR3 totals 15 residues. With 8 bases clipped from V and 3 bases from J, the junction kept 8 bases outside the gene matches. CDR3 region: CASAEAGDYTGELFF. The DNA for the CDR3 is TGTGCCAGCGCAGAAGCGGGGGATTACACCGGGGAGCTGTTTTTT.

Of note for this clone: This CDR3 is also generated by other DNA sequences in the sample. This chain uses TRBV29-1 with TRBJ1-5, with 8 positions matching TRBD1. The junction had 6 bases not matched to a gene; V was cut back by 7 bases and J by 4 bases. The germline CDR1 and CDR2 sequences are SQVTM and ANQGSEA. The CDR3 has 13 amino acids. CDR3 DNA: TGCAGCGCCGGACAGGGATCGAATCAGCCCCAGCATTTT. It is translated as CSAGQGSNQPQHF.

This clone was picked up many times. This chain links TRBV2 with TRBJ1-3; D might be TRBD1 (5 bases). Germline loops: CDR1 SNHLY, CDR2 FYNNEI. Trimming removed 3 bases from V and 8 bases from J, with 14 bases in between. The CDR3 extends over 14 amino acids. The CDR3 is CASSEPRAGDTIYF. The CDR3 DNA reads TGTGCCAGCAGTGAGCCCAGGGCAGGAGACACCATATATTTT.

The V call is TRBV7-6, the J call TRBJ1-6, with 9 positions matching TRBD1. V trimming: 0 bases; J trimming: 5 bases; junction bases outside the gene matches: 5. Germline CDR1 is SGHVS and CDR2 is FNYEAQ. This CDR3 has 17 residues. The CDR3 DNA reads as TGTGCCAGCAGCTTAGCTCGGGGGACAGGGAATAATTCACCCCTCCACTTT. Protein sequence: CASSLARGTGNNSPLHF.

The rearrangement uses TRBV2 and TRBJ2-2; TRBD2 is a possible D gene (6 bases). The CDR3 spans 15 residues. The V gene lost 2 bases and the J gene lost 7 bases, with 14 bases spanning the gap. In germline, CDR1 is SNHLY, CDR2 FYNNEI. CDR3 DNA: TGTGCCAGCAGTGAAAAGGGACTGGCGGGCGGGGAGCTGTTTTTT. It codes for CASSEKGLAGGELFF. Filled out from reference TRBV2 and TRBJ2-2, the complete variable domain reads EPEVTQTPSHQVTQMGQEVILRCVPISNHLYFYWYRQILGQKVEFLVSFYNNEISEKSEIFDDQFSVERPDGSNFTLKIRSTKLEDSAMYFCASSEKGLAGGELFFGEGSRLTVL.

This chain connects TRBV7-3 to TRBJ2-1; TRBD1 might be the D (5 bases). Germline CDR1 reads SGHTA; CDR2 reads FQGTGA. The ends were cut back, 2 bases at V and 2 bases at J, with 10 bases in the middle. This CDR3 has 15 residues. DNA for the CDR3: TGTGCCAGCAGCTTACAGGGATCTACCTACAATGAGCAGTTCTTC. It is translated as CASSLQGSTYNEQFF.

In the case of this clone: Different DNA sequences within this sample yield the same CDR3. The CDR3 spells CASSLGRGTEAFF. CDR3 coding DNA: TGTGCCAGCAGTTTAGGGAGGGGTACTGAAGCTTTCTTT. The gene calls are TRBV12-3 or TRBV12-4 and TRBJ1-1; D perhaps matches TRBD1 (5 bases). CDR3 length: 13 amino acids. V shed 1 base and J shed 5 bases, with 8 bases lying between them.

V and J are TRBV7-9 and TRBJ1-1; TRBD1 matches at 7 bases. J gave up 3 bases and V 7 bases, and 8 bases lay outside the gene matches. This CDR3 is built from 14 residues. The germline V gene has CDR1 SEHNR and CDR2 FQNEAQ (reference sequence). This CDR3 is CASITTGRDTEAFF. The CDR3 DNA reads as TGTGCCAGCATCACGACAGGGCGGGACACTGAAGCTTTCTTT.

This chain links TRBV15 with TRBJ2-1; 11 bases are a match to TRBD1. V dropped 5 bases and J dropped 8; count of bases not matched to a gene: 11. Looked up from germline, CDR1 is LNHNV and CDR2 is YYDKDF (reference sequence). The CDR3 has 16 residues. The CDR3 DNA is TGTGCCACCAGCGGAGGGGACAGGGGGTGGAATGATGAGCAGTTCTTC. Its translation: CATSGGDRGWNDEQFF.

The J gene is TRBJ2-2, the V gene TRBV19; D is possibly TRBD1 (6 bases). Germline CDR1 reads LNHDA; CDR2 reads SQIVND (reference sequence). Trimming took 0 bases from V and 6 from J, leaving 23 bases between them. CDR3 length equals 19 residues. This chain's CDR3 is CASSIDQSTDSPVSGELFF. The CDR3 DNA sequence: TGTGCCAGTAGTATAGATCAATCAACGGACAGCCCGGTTTCCGGGGAGCTGTTTTTT.

Comments on this clone: Other DNA sequences in the sample encode the same CDR3. The chain links TRBV30 to TRBJ1-5; D is possibly TRBD1 (6 bases). The CDR3 covers 13 residues. Germline CDR1 GTSNPN, CDR2 SVGIG (reference sequence). The V end lost 2 bases, the J end lost 4 bases, and 9 bases lay between the germline ends. The CDR3 sequence: CAWSRQVNQPQHF. Written as DNA, the CDR3 is TGTGCCTGGAGTCGACAGGTAAATCAGCCCCAGCATTTT.

This chain links TRBV7-2 with TRBJ2-7; 8 nucleotides line up with TRBD2. CDR1 and CDR2 (germline): SGHTA, FQGNSA. Losses at the gene ends were 2 bases for V and 5 bases for J; bases not matched to a gene: 8. This CDR3 spans 15 amino acids. CDR3 amino acids: CASSLYFREGDEQYF. CDR3 nucleotide sequence: TGTGCCAGCAGCTTATATTTCCGGGAGGGTGACGAGCAGTACTTC.

V usage is TRBV27 and J usage is TRBJ1-1; no clear D gene. CDR3 size: 15 residues. Trimming took off 5 bases at V and 3 bases at J, with 16 bases between the two ends. Looked up from germline, CDR1 is MNHEY and CDR2 is SMNVEV (reference sequence). CDR3 DNA sequence: TGTGCCAGCAGTCCCGGGTTGGTTGCGGACACTGAAGCTTTCTTT. The encoded protein is CASSPGLVADTEAFF.

This chain links TRBV6-7 with TRBJ1-1; 7 bases fit TRBD1. TRBV6-7 is an open reading frame whose function is uncertain. The CDR3 extends over 14 amino acids. Trimming took 6 bases from V and 0 from J; bases not matched to a gene: 4. CDR3 coding DNA: TGTGCCAGCAGGCCGACAGGGTTGAACACTGAAGCTTTCTTT. Translation gives CASRPTGLNTEAFF.

V usage is TRBV11-2 and J usage is TRBJ2-7, with D perhaps matching TRBD2 (5 bases). V lost 5 bases, J lost 4 bases, and 9 bases lay in between. Germline V gives CDR1 SGHAT, CDR2 FQNNGV. The length of the CDR3 is 12 residues. The CDR3 nucleotides read TGTGCCAGCAGCGCCCCGGGATACGAGCAGTACTTC. Translated: CASSAPGYEQYF.

This CDR3 is CASSSGGQPQHF. The CDR3 DNA sequence: TGTGCCAGCTCGTCGGGGGGTCAGCCCCAGCATTTT. The chain recombines TRBV18 with TRBJ1-5; D is possibly TRBD1 (5 bases). The CDR3 contains 12 residues. With 6 bases removed from V and 6 bases from J, the gap between germline ends came to 9 bases. In germline, CDR1 is KGHSH, CDR2 LQKENI.

This clone was counted once. DNA of the CDR3: TGTGCCAGCAGCTTCGTGCCTAGCGGGAGTTCAGATACGCAGTATTTT. It codes for CASSFVPSGSSDTQYF. This chain joins TRBV7-9 and TRBJ2-3; 10 bases match TRBD2. V dropped 3 bases and J dropped 4; count of bases not matched to a gene: 7. Germline V gene data show CDR1 as SEHNR and CDR2 as FQNEAQ (reference sequence). CDR3 length equals 16 residues. Complete variable domain (other parts from reference TRBV7-9 and TRBJ2-3): DTGVSQNPRHKITKRGQNVTFRCDPISEHNRLYWYRQTLGQGPEFLTYFQNEAQLEKSRLLSDRFSAERPKGSFSTLEIQRTEQGDSAMYLCASSFVPSGSSDTQYFGPGTRLTVL.

Turning to this clone: Distinct nucleotide sequences in the sample also encode this CDR3. The J gene is TRBJ2-5, the V gene TRBV30; a possible D gene is TRBD2 (6 bases). The CDR3 loop spans 13 amino acids. With 3 bases removed from V and 2 bases from J, the gap between germline ends came to 10 bases. Germline-derived CDR1 and CDR2 are GTSNPN and SVGIG (reference sequence). CDR3 amino acids: CAWSLGLQETQYF. The CDR3 nucleotides are TGTGCCTGGAGCCTTGGACTACAAGAGACCCAGTACTTC.

The V gene is TRBV24-1, the J gene TRBJ2-1; possible D gene TRBD1, 5 bases. The germline V and J ends were trimmed by 10 bases and 7 bases, with 13 bases remaining between them. The V gene's germline CDR1 is KGHDR and CDR2 SFDVKD. This CDR3 comprises 12 residues. As DNA, the CDR3 is TGTGCCACAGGGCGGCAGGGAAATGAGCAGTTCTTC. Residues: CATGRQGNEQFF.

The gene calls are TRBV6-6 and TRBJ1-1; D might be TRBD1 (5 bases). The germline V gene has CDR1 MNHNY and CDR2 SVGAGI (reference sequence). This CDR3 is 16 amino acids long. V gave up 2 bases and J gave up 4 bases, with 17 bases separating them. DNA for the CDR3: TGTGCCAGCAGTTACACCGCAAGACGGGGGGGCACTGAAGCTTTCTTT. Its translation is CASSYTARRGGTEAFF.

This clone appeared a single time. The V and J genes are TRBV7-9 and TRBJ2-7, with 7 nucleotides matching TRBD1. V shed 4 bases and J 6 bases; nucleotides not matched to a gene: 3. The CDR3 covers 12 residues. CDR1 and CDR2 from the germline V gene are SEHNR and FQNEAQ (reference sequence). The CDR3 region has the DNA TGTGCCAGCAGCTACGGGACAGCCGAGCAGTACTTC. This sequence encodes CASSYGTAEQYF.

The chain employs TRBV11-2 and TRBJ2-3; 14 positions agree with TRBD2. The CDR3 loop spans 15 amino acids. Germline CDR1 SGHAT, CDR2 FQNNGV. Trimming removed 7 bases from V and 5 bases from J; junction bases left unmatched: 5. CDR3 in amino acids: CASTRLAGGVDTQYF. CDR3 sequence (DNA): TGTGCCAGCACCAGACTAGCGGGGGGGGTAGATACGCAGTATTTT.

The V call is TRBV14, the J call TRBJ1-1; no definite D call. Trimming removed 1 base from V and 1 base from J, with 10 bases in between. This CDR3 spans 15 amino acids. Germline lookup yields CDR1 SGHDN and CDR2 FVKESK. In DNA form, the CDR3 reads TGTGCCAGCAGCCAAGTCCGGGTCAGGAACACTGAAGCTTTCTTT. Amino acid sequence: CASSQVRVRNTEAFF.

The genes are TRBV19 and TRBJ1-5, with 11 bases matching TRBD1. Germline CDR1 and CDR2: LNHDA and SQIVND (reference sequence). The CDR3 sequence is 15 residues long. J was trimmed by 7 bases and V by 5 bases; bases with no gene match: 7. Written as DNA, the CDR3 is TGTGCCAGTAGTCCAGGACAGGGGGCAAGACAGCCCCAGCATTTT. Translating it yields CASSPGQGARQPQHF.